This T cell receptor beta chain is drawn from a study of cytomegalovirus exposure and HLA in healthy donors. Overall study results and limits: A previous analysis found most TCR beta V segments productive roughly 87% or roughly 30% of the time.

With respect to this clone: Its cognate antigen is unknown.

Sampled while nominally healthy, donors likely had unrecorded immune exposures. This PCR relied on a set of 60 Vbeta primers and 13 Jbeta primers. The data were produced by immunoSEQ multiplex PCR, yet TCRdb's version contains in-frame clones alone and is incomplete. The sample includes around 210,000 clones, around 80% of them seen just once. Sequencing was performed on PBMCs. The sequence came from a boy aged 10-17 years in good health and CMV-seronegative.

This CDR3 reads CASSLNLRTVSNYGYTF. The CDR3 bases are TGTGCCAGTAGTCTAAACCTGAGGACAGTATCTAACTATGGCTACACCTTC. The chain recombines TRBV19 with TRBJ1-2, with a possible D match to TRBD1 (6 bases). Germline CDR1 reads LNHDA; CDR2 reads SQIVND (reference sequence). The CDR3 extends over 17 amino acids. V was pared by 5 bases and J by 0 bases, with 19 bases between.